The T cell receptor (beta chain) under discussion was sequenced for a study of blood T cell repertoires in COVID-19. Overall study context: Acute-phase and convalescent COVID-19 samples originated in the United States, Italy and Spain. PBMCs, B-cell-depleted T cells, or T cells were the source of the cDNA or gDNA that made up the material.

Participant-reported clinical history was the basis for cohort assignment. Before being deemed recovered, Cohort 3 donors had two negative PCRs, clearance, or symptom resolution. The germline V and J ends were trimmed by 3 bases and 0 bases, with 3 bases remaining between them. CDR1 SGDLS and CDR2 YYNGEE come from the germline V gene. The CDR3 is 12 residues long. The data were produced by immunoSEQ multiplex PCR, yet TCRdb's version contains in-frame clones alone and is incomplete. This sample carries approximately 250,000 clones, 88% of them seen once, and the ten largest clones take around 1%. Sequencing used PBMCs or T cells enriched from blood (not recorded which). The chain carries TRBV9 and TRBJ1-1; D gene ambiguous. The receptor was derived from a woman aged 25 to 39 who had recovered from COVID-19. The CDR3 DNA sequence: TGTGCCAGCAGCGCCATGAACACTGAAGCTTTCTTT. As protein: CASSAMNTEAFF.